The clone carrying this T cell receptor (beta chain) showed up many times. Its cognate antigen is unknown. The CDR3 covers 14 residues. The ends lost 4 bases at V and 8 bases at J; junction bases unmatched: 5. CDR1 is MNHEY and CDR2 is SMNVEV in the germline V gene (reference sequence). The sample is drawn from a study of beta chain features in type 1 diabetes. Points from the study as a whole: Reduced insertions and increased deletions marked VDJ junctions in type 1 diabetes patients. Researchers cautioned that cDNA sequencing could over-represent cells with high TCR expression.

Sequencing targeted expressed TCRB transcripts, as all isolated RNA had been reverse transcribed. TCRdb keeps only in-frame clones here, not all; method: immunoSEQ multiplex PCR. The data contain around 300,000 clones, around 7.8% of them singletons. A single heparinised draw of approximately 0.11 L on average was taken per donor. All sorted populations exceeded 98% purity. This clonotype was obtained from a woman in her late teens or twenties in good health. The chain combines TRBV27 with TRBJ2-1; 10 bases fit TRBD1. The sample was central memory CD4+ T cells from blood. CDR3 region: CASSWGQGTYEQFF. The CDR3 nucleotides are TGTGCCAGCAGTTGGGGACAGGGGACGTATGAGCAGTTCTTC.